These 5 T cell receptor beta chains were all obtained from the same sample, sequenced in a study of T cell responses to AZD1222 COVID-19 vaccine. Sequencing was performed with immunoSEQ multiplex PCR; in TCRdb, only in-frame clones are kept and a portion is missing. This table holds some 120,000 clones, about nine tenths found once. The specimen was peripheral blood, collected on day 0 of AZD1222 vaccination. The receptors were sampled from an adult in good health.

This chain uses TRBV3-1 (or the pseudogene TRBV3-2) with TRBJ1-3, with D tentatively TRBD1 (5 bases). Between the trimmed V and J ends, which lost 3 bases and 0 bases, there was a span of 15 bases. The CDR3 contains 17 residues. Germline V lookup: CDR1 LGHDT, CDR2 YNNKEL (reference sequence). This CDR3 reads CASSQRRPGLSGNTIYF. The CDR3 DNA reads as TGTGCCAGCAGCCAGAGACGCCCGGGGCTCTCTGGAAACACCATATATTTT.

The V call is TRBV6-2 or TRBV6-3, the J call TRBJ2-7; possibly TRBD1 for D (5 bases). Germline loops: CDR1 MNHEY, CDR2 SVGEGT. V lost 5 bases, J lost 3 bases, and 14 bases lay in between. This CDR3 is 14 amino acids long. The CDR3 nucleotides are TGTGCCAGCAGTCCCCAGGGAAGCAACTACGAGCAGTACTTC. It specifies CASSPQGSNYEQYF.

This clone appeared a single time. Here the CDR3 DNA reads TGTGCCAGCACCTTAGGGTTCTCCTACGAGCAGTACTTC. Encoded protein: CASTLGFSYEQYF. V gene TRBV5-6 combines with J gene TRBJ2-7; no clear D gene. V lost 6 bases to trimming and J lost 0 bases, with 10 bases between them. Germline-derived CDR1 and CDR2 are SGHDT and YYEEEE. This CDR3 is built from 13 residues. Full variable domain (rest looked up from reference TRBV5-6 and TRBJ2-7): DAGVTQSPTHLIKTRGQQVTLRCSPKSGHDTVSWYQQALGQGPQFIFQYYEEEERQRGNFPDRFSGHQFPNYSSELNVNALLLGDSALYLCASTLGFSYEQYFGPGTRLTVT.

With regard to this clone: The same CDR3 is also encoded by other DNA sequences in this sample. This chain uses TRBV2 with TRBJ1-5, with D perhaps TRBD1 (6 bases). The V end was cut by 6 bases, the J end by 7 bases, with 13 bases between. This CDR3 contains 13 residues. Germline V gene lookup returns CDR1 SNHLY and CDR2 FYNNEI. CDR3 coding DNA: TGTGCCAGCAGGTCCACAGGGAACCAGCCCCAGCATTTT. Amino acids: CASRSTGNQPQHF.

The rearrangement uses TRBV2 and TRBJ1-3, with 9 bases identical to TRBD1. The CDR3 is made up of 15 amino acids. Looked up from germline, CDR1 is SNHLY and CDR2 is FYNNEI. The V segment lost 6 bases and the J segment 3 bases; nucleotides outside the gene matches: 6. CDR3 in DNA: TGTGCCAGCAGGAAACAGGGGGCGAGTGGAAACACCATATATTTT. As protein: CASRKQGASGNTIYF.